These 3 T cell receptor beta chains share one sample of origin, sequenced in a study of beta chain features in type 1 diabetes. Expressed TCRB transcripts got sequenced, as all isolated RNA was reverse transcribed. Clones were read by immunoSEQ multiplex PCR, and TCRdb kept only the in-frame ones, dropping some. The sample records under 250,000 clones, roughly 15% being singletons. The sequenced sample was naive CD4+ T cells from blood. The receptors originated from a woman aged 40 to 50 in good health.

This clone was detected a few times. This chain joins TRBV7-6 and TRBJ1-1; D is undetermined. This CDR3 is 16 amino acids long. Germline V gene lookup returns CDR1 SGHVS and CDR2 FNYEAQ. Between the trimmed V and J ends, which lost 1 base and 0 bases, there was a span of 12 bases. CDR3 residues: CASSLDGPGLNTEAFF. CDR3 DNA sequence: TGTGCCAGCAGCTTAGATGGGCCAGGCTTGAACACTGAAGCTTTCTTT.

This chain connects TRBV18 to TRBJ1-1, with D perhaps matching TRBD1 (6 bases). The ends were cut back, 5 bases at V and 1 base at J, with 11 bases in the middle. This CDR3 region has 14 residues. Per germline, CDR1 KGHSH and CDR2 LQKENI. This chain's CDR3 is CASSLSDRNTEAFF. The CDR3 DNA sequence: TGTGCCAGCTCATTATCGGACAGGAACACTGAAGCTTTCTTT.

This clone was picked up a small number of times. The sample has other DNA sequences that encode this CDR3 too. The chain joins TRBV7-2 to TRBJ2-5; 12 bases are a match to TRBD2. J lost 5 bases, V lost 5 bases, and 9 bases had no gene match. Germline CDR1 and CDR2: SGHTA and FQGNSA. The CDR3 sequence is 16 residues long. The CDR3 sequence is CASSPRLAGAGETQYF. Here the CDR3 DNA reads TGTGCCAGCAGCCCCCGACTAGCGGGGGCCGGGGAGACCCAGTACTTC.